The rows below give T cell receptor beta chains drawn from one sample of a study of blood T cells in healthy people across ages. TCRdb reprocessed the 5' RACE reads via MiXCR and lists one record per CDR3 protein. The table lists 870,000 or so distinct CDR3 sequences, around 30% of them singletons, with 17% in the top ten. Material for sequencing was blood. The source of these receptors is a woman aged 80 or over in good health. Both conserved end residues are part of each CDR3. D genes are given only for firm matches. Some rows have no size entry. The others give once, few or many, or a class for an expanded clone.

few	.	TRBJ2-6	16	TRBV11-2	TGTGCCAGCAGCTTAGGGCGATACTCTGGGGCCAACGTCCTGACTTTC	CASSLGRYSGANVLTF
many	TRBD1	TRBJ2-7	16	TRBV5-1	TGCGCCAGCAGCTTAGGCTTGGGACAGCCCCCCTACGAGCAGTACTTC	CASSLGLGQPPYEQYF
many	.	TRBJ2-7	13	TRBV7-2	TGTGCCAGCAGCTTTGGCCTTAACTACGAGCAGTACTTC	CASSFGLNYEQYF
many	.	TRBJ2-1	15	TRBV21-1	TGTGCCAGCAGCCTTCGACAGGGAGTCTACAATGAGCAGTTCTTC	CASSLRQGVYNEQFF
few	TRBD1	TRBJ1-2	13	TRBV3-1	TGTGCCAGCAGCCAAGCGAACAGGGGTGGCTACACCTTC	CASSQANRGGYTF
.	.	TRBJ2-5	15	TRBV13	TGTGCCAGCAGCATACCGGGACTCCAAGGGGAGACCCAGTACTTC	CASSIPGLQGETQYF
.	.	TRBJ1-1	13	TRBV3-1	TGTGCCAGCAGTCCACTGCGGGGCACTGAAGCTTTCTTT	CASSPLRGTEAFF
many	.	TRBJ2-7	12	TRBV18	TGTGCCAGCTCAGCAAACAGCTACGAGCAGTACTTC	CASSANSYEQYF
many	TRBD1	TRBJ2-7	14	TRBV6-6	TGTGCCAGCAGTTCCCGGGACAGCAACTACGAGCAGTACTTC	CASSSRDSNYEQYF
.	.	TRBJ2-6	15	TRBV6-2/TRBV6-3	TGTGCCAGCATGGATTTAGGAACTGGGGCCAACGTCCTGACTTTC	CASMDLGTGANVLTF
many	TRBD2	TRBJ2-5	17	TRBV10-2	TGCGCCAGCAGTCGACCCGGGACTAGCGGGAGTAGGGAGACCCAGTACTTC	CASSRPGTSGSRETQYF
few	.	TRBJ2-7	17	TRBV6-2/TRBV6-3	TGTGCCAGCAGAACGGACGGATCAACCATTTCCTACTACGAGCAGTACTTC	CASRTDGSTISYYEQYF
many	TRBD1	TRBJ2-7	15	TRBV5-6	TGTGCCAGCAGCCGGAGGACAGGGGGTTTCTACGAGCAGTACTTC	CASSRRTGGFYEQYF
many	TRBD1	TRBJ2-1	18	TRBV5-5	TGTGCCAGCAGCTTTTCGAACCCGTTTTCGGACAGGGCCAATGAGCAGTTCTTC	CASSFSNPFSDRANEQFF
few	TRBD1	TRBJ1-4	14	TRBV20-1	TGCAGTGCCAGACAGGGTTATGCTAATGAAAAACTGTTTTTT	CSARQGYANEKLFF
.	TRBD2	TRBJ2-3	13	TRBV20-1	TGCAGTGCTACGGGACTAGCTGCAGATACGCAGTATTTT	CSATGLAADTQYF
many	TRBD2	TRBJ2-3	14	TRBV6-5	TGTGCCAGCAGACGCGGGGGGGCTACAGATACGCAGTATTTT	CASRRGGATDTQYF
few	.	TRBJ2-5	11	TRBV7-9	TGTGCCAGCAGCCCTACTCGGACCCAGTACTTC	CASSPTRTQYF
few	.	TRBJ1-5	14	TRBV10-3	TGTGCCATCAGTGGGGGGGGGCCCAATCAGCCCCAGCATTTT	CAISGGGPNQPQHF
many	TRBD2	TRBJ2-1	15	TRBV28	TGTGCCAGCATCAGGGGACTAGCGGGGTTTCATGAGCAGTTCTTC	CASIRGLAGFHEQFF
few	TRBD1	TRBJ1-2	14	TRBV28	TGTGCCAGCAGTACAGGGGGGGGAGACTATGGCTACACCTTC	CASSTGGGDYGYTF
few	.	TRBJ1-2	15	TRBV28	TGTGCCAGCACCCCCCTCGTTAAGGGGAGCTATGGCTACACCTTC	CASTPLVKGSYGYTF
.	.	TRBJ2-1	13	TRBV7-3	TGTGCCAGCAGCTCTGATAGGGGCAGTGAGCAGTTCTTC	CASSSDRGSEQFF
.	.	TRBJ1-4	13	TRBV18	TGTGCCAGCTCACGACAGACTAATGAAAAACTGTTTTTT	CASSRQTNEKLFF
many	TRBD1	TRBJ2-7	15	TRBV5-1	TGCGCCAGCAGCTTTGGGGGACAGGGGGCATACGAGCAGTACTTC	CASSFGGQGAYEQYF
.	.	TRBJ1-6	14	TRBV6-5	TGTGCCAGCACCCCCTTCGTCGACGGATCACCCCTCCACTTT	CASTPFVDGSPLHF
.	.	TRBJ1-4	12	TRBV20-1	TGCAGTGCTAGTTTGGACCAGGAAAAACGGTTTTTT	CSASLDQEKRFF
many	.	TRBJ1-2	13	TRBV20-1	TGCAGTGCTAGAGATCAGGTTAATCCTGGCTACACCTTC	CSARDQVNPGYTF
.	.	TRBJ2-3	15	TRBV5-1	TGCGCCAGCAGCTCCACATGGTTGCGCACAGATACGCAGTATTTT	CASSSTWLRTDTQYF
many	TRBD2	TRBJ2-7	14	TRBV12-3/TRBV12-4	TGTGCCAGCAGCTTCGGGGGGGACTCCTACGAGCAGTACTTC	CASSFGGDSYEQYF
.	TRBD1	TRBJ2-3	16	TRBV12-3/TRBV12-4	TGTGCCAGCAGTTCCCGACAGGGCTTAAGCGCAGATATGCAGTATTTT	CASSSRQGLSADMQYF
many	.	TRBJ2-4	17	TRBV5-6	TGTGCCAGCAGCGTATTTTTTTCGGGGCGGGGCAAAAACATTCAGTACTTC	CASSVFFSGRGKNIQYF
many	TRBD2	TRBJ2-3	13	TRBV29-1	TGCAGCGTCGGGTCGGGGGGGGTGATGAGGCAGTATTTT	CSVGSGGVMRQYF
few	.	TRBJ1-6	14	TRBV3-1	TGTGCCAGCAGCCCGGGACACAATAATTCACCCCTCCACTTT	CASSPGHNNSPLHF
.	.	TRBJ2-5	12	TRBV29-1	TGCAGCGCATGGGACTTCTTAGAGACCCAGTACTTC	CSAWDFLETQYF
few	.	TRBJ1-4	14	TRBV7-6	TGTGCCAGCAGCTTATCAGGGGTGCGTGAAAAACTGTTTTTT	CASSLSGVREKLFF
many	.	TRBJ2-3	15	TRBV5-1	TGCGCCAGCAGCTTCCAAGGACCAGGAACAGATACGCAGTATTTT	CASSFQGPGTDTQYF
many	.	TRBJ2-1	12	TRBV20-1	TGCAGTGCTAGAGGCTATAACAATGAGCAGTTCTTC	CSARGYNNEQFF
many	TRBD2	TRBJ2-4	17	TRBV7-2	TGTGCCAGCAGCCCAGAGGCTAGCGGGGGCCGGGGAAACATTCAGTACTTC	CASSPEASGGRGNIQYF
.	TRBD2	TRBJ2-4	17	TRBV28	TGTGCCAGCAGTCCCCTCGGACTAGCGGGGGAGGGAAACATTCAGTACTTC	CASSPLGLAGEGNIQYF
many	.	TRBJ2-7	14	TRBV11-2	TGTGCCAGCAGCACAGTGGTGTATCCATACGAGCAGTACTTC	CASSTVVYPYEQYF
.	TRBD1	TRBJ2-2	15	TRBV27	TGTGCCAGCAGGGCGACAGGGGGGAACACCGGGGAGCTGTTTTTT	CASRATGGNTGELFF
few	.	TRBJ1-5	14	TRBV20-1	TGCAGTGCTCAAACCCCTGTTGACAATCAGCCCCAGCATTTT	CSAQTPVDNQPQHF
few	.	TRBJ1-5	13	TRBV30	TGTGCCTGGAGTTTGGGAAGCAATCAGCCCCAGCATTTT	CAWSLGSNQPQHF
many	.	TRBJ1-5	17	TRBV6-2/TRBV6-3	TGTGCCAGCAGTTACTCGGGAGGGGATTTGGCAAGACAGCCCCAGCATTTT	CASSYSGGDLARQPQHF
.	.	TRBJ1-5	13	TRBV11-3	TGTGCCAGCAGCTTAGATGGGTCCCAGCCCCAGCATTTT	CASSLDGSQPQHF
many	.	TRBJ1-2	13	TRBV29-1	TGCAGCGTGGCTAAAACAGGGATGGAAGGCTACACCTTC	CSVAKTGMEGYTF
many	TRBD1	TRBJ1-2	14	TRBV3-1	TGTGCCAGCAGCCAAGGGACAGGGGGCTATGGCTACACCTTC	CASSQGTGGYGYTF
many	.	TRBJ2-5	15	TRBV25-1	TGTGCCAGCAGTGAAGGTCAGGCACTACAAGAGACCCAGTACTTC	CASSEGQALQETQYF